This TCR beta chain was identified in a study of blood T cell repertoires in COVID-19. Generated by immunoSEQ multiplex PCR, the TCRdb table keeps only in-frame clones and is missing some. The table includes 25,000 or so clones, under 90% detected once. Germline V gene lookup returns CDR1 KGHSH and CDR2 LQKENI. The CDR3 is 16 amino acids. V was trimmed by 1 base and J by 6 bases, leaving 13 bases between them. Sequenced input: peripheral blood. The chain carries TRBV18 and TRBJ2-6; a weak D match, TRBD2 (7 bases). The source is a woman aged 80 or older with acute or convalescent COVID-19. The CDR3 spells CASSPREGGQANVLTF. CDR3 sequence (DNA): TGTGCCAGCTCACCACGGGAGGGGGGGCAGGCCAACGTCCTGACTTTC.